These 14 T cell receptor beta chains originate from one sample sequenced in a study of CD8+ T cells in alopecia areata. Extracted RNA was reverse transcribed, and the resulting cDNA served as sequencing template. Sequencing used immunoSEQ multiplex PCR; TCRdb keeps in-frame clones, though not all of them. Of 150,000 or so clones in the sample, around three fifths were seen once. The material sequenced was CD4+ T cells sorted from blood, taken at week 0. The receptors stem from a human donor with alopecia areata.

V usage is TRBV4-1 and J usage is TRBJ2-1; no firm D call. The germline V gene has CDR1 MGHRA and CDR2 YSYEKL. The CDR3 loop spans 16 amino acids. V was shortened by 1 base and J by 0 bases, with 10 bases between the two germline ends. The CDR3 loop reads CASSQVLQSSYNEQFF. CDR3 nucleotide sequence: TGCGCCAGCAGCCAAGTTCTCCAGAGCTCCTACAATGAGCAGTTCTTC.

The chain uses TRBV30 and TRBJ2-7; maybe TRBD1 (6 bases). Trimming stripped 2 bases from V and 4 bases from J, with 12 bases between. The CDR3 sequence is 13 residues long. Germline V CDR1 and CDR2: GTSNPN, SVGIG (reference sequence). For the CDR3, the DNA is TGTGCCTGGAGTCGGAAGACAGGATACGAGCAGTACTTC. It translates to CAWSRKTGYEQYF. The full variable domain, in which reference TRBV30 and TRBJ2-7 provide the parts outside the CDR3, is SQTIHQWPATLVQPVGSPLSLECTVEGTSNPNLYWYRQAAGRGLQLLFYSVGIGQISSEVPQNLSASRPQDRQFILSSKKLLLSDSGFYLCAWSRKTGYEQYFGPGTRLTVT.

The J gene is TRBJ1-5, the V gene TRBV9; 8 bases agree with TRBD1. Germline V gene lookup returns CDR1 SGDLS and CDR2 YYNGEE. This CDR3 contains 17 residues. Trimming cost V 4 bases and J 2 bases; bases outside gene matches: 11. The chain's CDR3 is CASSSRDRRSGNQPQHF. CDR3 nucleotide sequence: TGTGCCAGCAGCTCCCGGGACAGGCGGTCGGGCAATCAGCCCCAGCATTTT. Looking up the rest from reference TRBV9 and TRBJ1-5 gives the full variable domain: DSGVTQTPKHLITATGQRVTLRCSPRSGDLSVYWYQQSLDQGLQFLIQYYNGEERAKGNILERFSAQQFPDLHSELNLSSLELGDSALYFCASSSRDRRSGNQPQHFGDGTRLSIL.

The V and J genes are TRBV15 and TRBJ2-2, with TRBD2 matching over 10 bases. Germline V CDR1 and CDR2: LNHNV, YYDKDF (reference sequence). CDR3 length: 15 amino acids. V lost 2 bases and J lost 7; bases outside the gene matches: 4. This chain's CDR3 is CATSRQRGGYGELFF. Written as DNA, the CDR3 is TGTGCCACCAGCAGACAGCGGGGGGGCTACGGGGAGCTGTTTTTT.

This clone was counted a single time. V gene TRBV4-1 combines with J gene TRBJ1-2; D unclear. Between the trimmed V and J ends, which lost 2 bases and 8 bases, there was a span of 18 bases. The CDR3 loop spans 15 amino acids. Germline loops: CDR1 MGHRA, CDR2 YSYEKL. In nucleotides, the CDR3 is TGCGCCAGCAGCCAACCTGTACACCGTAACTTCGGCTACACCTTC. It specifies CASSQPVHRNFGYTF.

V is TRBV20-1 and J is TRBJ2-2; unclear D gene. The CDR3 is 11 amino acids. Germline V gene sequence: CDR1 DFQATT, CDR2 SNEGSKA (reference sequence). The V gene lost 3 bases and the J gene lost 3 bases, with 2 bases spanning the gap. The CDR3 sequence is CSASHTGELFF. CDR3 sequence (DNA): TGCAGTGCTAGTCACACCGGGGAGCTGTTTTTT.

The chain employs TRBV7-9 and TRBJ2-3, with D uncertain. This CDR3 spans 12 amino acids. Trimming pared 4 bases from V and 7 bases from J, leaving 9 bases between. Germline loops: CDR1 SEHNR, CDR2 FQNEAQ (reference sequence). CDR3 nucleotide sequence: TGTGCCAGCAGCTGGGCCCTTAATACGCAGTATTTT. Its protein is CASSWALNTQYF.

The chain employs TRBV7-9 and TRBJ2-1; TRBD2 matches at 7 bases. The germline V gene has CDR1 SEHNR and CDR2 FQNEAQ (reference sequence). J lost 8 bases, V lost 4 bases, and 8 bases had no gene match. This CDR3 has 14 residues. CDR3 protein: CASSWRGYEDEQFF. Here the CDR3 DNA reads TGTGCCAGCAGCTGGCGGGGGTACGAGGATGAGCAGTTCTTC.

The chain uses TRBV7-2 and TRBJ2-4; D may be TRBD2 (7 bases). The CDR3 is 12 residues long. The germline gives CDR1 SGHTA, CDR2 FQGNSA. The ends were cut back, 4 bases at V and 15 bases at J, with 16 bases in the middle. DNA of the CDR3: TGTGCCAGCAGCTCCCCGTTCGGGGGGCGGTACTTC. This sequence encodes CASSSPFGGRYF.

CDR3 in amino acids: CSVEVGRGNTEAFF. The CDR3 DNA follows: TGCAGCGTTGAAGTGGGCAGGGGGAACACTGAAGCTTTCTTT. The chain employs TRBV29-1 and TRBJ1-1; tentative D call: TRBD1 (6 bases). The V end lost 1 base, the J end lost 1 base, and 10 bases lay between the germline ends. Germline V gives CDR1 SQVTM, CDR2 ANQGSEA. This CDR3 has 14 residues. Looking up the rest from reference TRBV29-1 and TRBJ1-1 gives the full variable domain: SAVISQKPSRDICQRGTSLTIQCQVDSQVTMMFWYRQQPGQSLTLIATANQGSEATYESGFVIDKFPISRPNLTFSTLTVSNMSPEDSSIYLCSVEVGRGNTEAFFGQGTRLTVV.

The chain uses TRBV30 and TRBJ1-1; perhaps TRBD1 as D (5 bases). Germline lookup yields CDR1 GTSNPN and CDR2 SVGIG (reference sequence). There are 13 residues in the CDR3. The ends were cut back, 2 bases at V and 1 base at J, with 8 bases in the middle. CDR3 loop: CAWSFQGNTEAFF. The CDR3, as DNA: TGTGCCTGGAGTTTCCAGGGGAACACTGAAGCTTTCTTT.

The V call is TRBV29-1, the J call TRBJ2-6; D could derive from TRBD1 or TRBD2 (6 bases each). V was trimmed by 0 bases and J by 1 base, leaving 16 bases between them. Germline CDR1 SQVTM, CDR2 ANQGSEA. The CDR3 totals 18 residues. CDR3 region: CSVEDLGGSGSGANVLTF. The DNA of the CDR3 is TGCAGCGTTGAAGATCTGGGGGGCTCTGGGTCTGGGGCCAACGTCCTGACTTTC.

CDR3 sequence reads: CASSLYGTSGTDTQYF. CDR3 in DNA: TGCGCCAGCAGCTTGTACGGGACTTCGGGGACAGATACGCAGTATTTT. The chain couples TRBV5-1 to TRBJ2-3, with TRBD2 as a possible D gene (6 bases). This CDR3 spans 16 amino acids. Germline V CDR1 and CDR2: SGHRS, YFSETQ. Trimming stripped 1 base from V and 3 bases from J, with 15 bases between.

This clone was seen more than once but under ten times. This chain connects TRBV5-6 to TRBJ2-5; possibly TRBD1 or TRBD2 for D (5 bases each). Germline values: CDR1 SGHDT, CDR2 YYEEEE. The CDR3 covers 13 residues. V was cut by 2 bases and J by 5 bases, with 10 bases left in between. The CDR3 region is CASSFRDRETQYF. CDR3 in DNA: TGTGCCAGCAGCTTCCGGGACCGGGAGACCCAGTACTTC.